This T cell receptor beta chain comes out of a study of blood T cell repertoires in COVID-19. Study summary: Whether acute or convalescent, the COVID-19 samples came from the United States, Italy and Spain. Sample material is recorded as cDNA or gDNA derived from T cells, B-cell-depleted T cells, or PBMCs.

With regard to this clone: This could be a read error, since a much larger clone is one nucleotide away. Other DNA sequences in this sample translate to the same CDR3.

Per the original data handling: Amplifying reference gene primers gave estimates of nucleated cell counts. Clones were sequenced by immunoSEQ multiplex PCR, and TCRdb holds only the in-frame ones, with some missing. V and J calls and clone size are those listed in that table; D and trimming were worked out from the DNA. Of about 58,000 clones listed, approximately 87% are singletons. Germline CDR1 is SGDLS and CDR2 is YYNGEE. The CDR3 is 15 residues long. Trimming removed 3 bases from V and 7 bases from J; junction bases left unmatched: 7. This clonotype was obtained from a man aged 35 to 55 with active COVID-19. The chain recombines TRBV9 with TRBJ1-6; TRBD1 aligns across 7 bases. The sample consisted of peripheral blood. The CDR3 DNA sequence: TGTGCCAGCAGCGGAACCGGGACAGAGAATTCACCCCTCCACTTT. Translating it yields CASSGTGTENSPLHF.